This TCR beta chain came from a study of a mutant IDH1 vaccine in newly diagnosed glioma. Time point reported: week 47, end of study. Vaccination used 300 ug of mutant IDH1 20-mer peptide per dose, with topical imiquimod. To note about this clone: Its specificity is not known.

Assay: immunoSEQ multiplex PCR; the TCRdb copy retains only in-frame clones and omits some. The sample consists of fewer than 85,000 clones, around four fifths of them appearing once. Germline CDR1 reads SGHTA; CDR2 reads FQGNSA. The CDR3 totals 13 residues. With 3 bases removed from V and 4 bases from J, the gap between germline ends came to 9 bases. The receptor was isolated from a man aged 40-50 years with glioma. The sequences come from PBMCs, collected from a glioma patient whose treatment included an IDH1 peptide vaccine. The chain employs TRBV7-2 and TRBJ1-1; possibly TRBD1 for D (6 bases). The CDR3 coding sequence is TGTGCCAGCAGCTTGAAGGACAGCACTGAAGCTTTCTTT. Translating gives CASSLKDSTEAFF.